This T cell receptor beta chain originates from a study of technical replicates of blood from a handful of donors. TCRdb's table, derived via immunoSEQ multiplex PCR, lists solely in-frame clones and lacks some. The sample records 77,000 or so clones, around nine tenths being singletons. The V gene lost 4 bases and the J gene lost 2 bases, with 11 bases spanning the gap. The CDR3 is 14 residues long. In germline, CDR1 is LNHDA, CDR2 SQIVND (reference sequence). The chain has TRBV19 and TRBJ2-5; D is perhaps TRBD1 (5 bases). This clonotype was sampled from a human donor in good health. The specimen sequenced was T cells isolated from PBMCs. The CDR3, as DNA: TGTGCCAGTAGTAGGGATACAGGTCAAGAGACCCAGTACTTC. Its protein product is CASSRDTGQETQYF.